The 26 T cell receptor beta chains presented below share a single source sample, sequenced in a study of blood T cell repertoires in COVID-19. Repertoires were generated with immunoSEQ multiplex PCR, while TCRdb's copy carries only in-frame clones and drops some. The table includes about 160,000 clones, about 85% detected once. The source material was PBMCs or T cells enriched from blood (not recorded which). These receptors were collected from a woman aged 40 to 49 with acute COVID-19.

The V call is TRBV21-1, the J call TRBJ2-1; the D segment call TRBD2 is taken from the table without a DNA check. TRBV21-1 is a pseudogene segment. The length of the CDR3 is 16 residues. For the CDR3, the DNA is TGTGCCAGCAGCAAGGGTCCAGCGGGCCTCTACAATGAGCAGTTCTTC. Protein: CASSKGPAGLYNEQFF.

This clone was seen a single time. The chain carries TRBV2 and TRBJ2-7, with a possible D match to TRBD1 (5 bases). Germline loops: CDR1 SNHLY, CDR2 FYNNEI. Trimming removed 6 bases at V and 2 bases at J, with 17 bases between. This CDR3 spans 15 amino acids. The CDR3 is CASRPNTQATYEQYF. CDR3 sequence (DNA): TGTGCCAGCAGACCTAACACACAGGCTACCTACGAGCAGTACTTC.

This chain links TRBV7-9 with TRBJ2-4; 9 positions match TRBD2. V lost 6 bases, J lost 9 bases, and 12 bases stayed unmatched. There are 15 residues in the CDR3. Germline-derived CDR1 and CDR2 are SEHNR and FQNEAQ (reference sequence). This CDR3 reads CASSLGLAREGIQYF. The CDR3 DNA follows: TGTGCCAGCAGTTTGGGACTAGCCAGAGAGGGCATTCAGTACTTC. Full variable domain (rest looked up from reference TRBV7-9 and TRBJ2-4): DTGVSQNPRHKITKRGQNVTFRCDPISEHNRLYWYRQTLGQGPEFLTYFQNEAQLEKSRLLSDRFSAERPKGSFSTLEIQRTEQGDSAMYLCASSLGLAREGIQYFGAGTRLSVL.

This chain joins TRBV19 and TRBJ1-1; D gene ambiguous. The CDR3 is 13 amino acids. Trimming shortened V by 7 bases and J by 7 bases, and 16 bases separated the two germline ends. CDR1 LNHDA and CDR2 SQIVND come from the germline V gene (reference sequence). CDR3 residues: CASKWPGVGEAFF. The CDR3 DNA is TGTGCCAGTAAATGGCCAGGTGTGGGTGAAGCTTTCTTT.

The CDR3, as DNA: TGTGCCAGCAGCCCAAACTGGGGGGGGATTGAGAGTCAGGCCGGGGAGCTGTTTTTT. It specifies CASSPNWGGIESQAGELFF. The chain couples TRBV28 to TRBJ2-2; TRBD2 aligns across 7 bases. In germline, CDR1 is MDHEN, CDR2 SYDVKM. J was trimmed by 6 bases and V by 6 bases; bases with no gene match: 22. CDR3 length: 19 residues.

This sequence joins TRBV30 and TRBJ2-3; TRBD2 agrees at 7 bases. Germline CDR1 reads GTSNPN; CDR2 reads SVGIG (reference sequence). J lost 2 bases, V lost 3 bases, and 5 bases had no gene match. The CDR3 is 14 residues long. CDR3 sequence: CAWSRSGTTDTQYF. The CDR3 DNA sequence: TGTGCCTGGAGCCGCAGCGGGACCACAGATACGCAGTATTTT.

V and J are TRBV20-1 and TRBJ1-2, with D unresolved. Trimming took off 5 bases at V and 5 bases at J, with 9 bases between the two ends. Per the germline V gene, CDR1 is DFQATT and CDR2 is SNEGSKA (reference sequence). The CDR3 contains 11 residues. CDR3 protein: CSAVGVYGYTF. The CDR3 nucleotides are TGCAGTGCTGTCGGGGTTTATGGCTACACCTTC.

The rearrangement uses TRBV15 and TRBJ1-6; perhaps TRBD1 as D (6 bases). There are 15 residues in the CDR3. From germline, CDR1 is LNHNV and CDR2 YYDKDF (reference sequence). Trimming cost V 4 bases and J 5 bases, with 12 bases left between them. The CDR3 spells CATSTEGGNNSPLHF. The CDR3 DNA follows: TGTGCCACCAGCACAGAAGGGGGTAATAATTCACCCCTCCACTTT.

The chain joins TRBV5-1 to TRBJ2-7; 9 nucleotides line up with TRBD2. Trimming removed 4 bases from V and 6 bases from J; junction bases left unmatched: 11. Germline assignment: CDR1 SGHRS and CDR2 YFSETQ. CDR3 length: 15 residues. The CDR3 region is CASSGGAGGFLEQYF. For the CDR3, the DNA is TGCGCCAGCAGCGGGGGTGCGGGAGGGTTTCTCGAGCAGTACTTC.

On this clone itself: Compared with germline, one end of the junction differs, possibly owing to a read error. The rearrangement links TRBV7-7 to TRBJ2-1, with D possibly being TRBD2 (6 bases). The germline gives CDR1 SSHAT, CDR2 FNYEAQ (reference sequence). This CDR3 spans 15 amino acids. CDR3 DNA sequence: TGTGCTAGCAGCCCAGGGACTTCCCCCTACAATGAGCAGTTCTTC. Translated, it gives CASSPGTSPYNEQFF.

This chain joins TRBV10-3 and TRBJ2-7; a possible D gene is TRBD1 (5 bases). Germline-derived CDR1 and CDR2 are ENHRY and SYGVKD. The CDR3 has 11 residues. The ends were cut back, 10 bases at V and 3 bases at J, with 10 bases in the middle. CDR3 nucleotides: TGTGCCAACAGCCAGGGCTACGAGCAGTACTTC. Translation gives CANSQGYEQYF.

The rearrangement uses TRBV13 and TRBJ2-1; TRBD2 agrees at 9 bases. The germline gives CDR1 PRHDT, CDR2 FYEKMQ (reference sequence). The CDR3 length is 16 residues. Losses at the gene ends were 5 bases for V and 0 bases for J; bases not matched to a gene: 5. The CDR3 DNA reads TGTGCCAGCAGCACCATGGGACTAGCCTCCTACAATGAGCAGTTCTTC. Translation: CASSTMGLASYNEQFF.

CDR3 in amino acids: CATPQRGRGRSPLHF. CDR3 in DNA: TGTGCCACCCCCCAGAGGGGCAGGGGAAGATCACCCCTCCACTTT. This chain links TRBV6-4 with TRBJ1-6, with D possibly TRBD1 on 6 matching bases. This CDR3 has 15 residues. Germline V gene data show CDR1 as MRHNA and CDR2 as SNTAGT. Trimming removed 10 bases at V and 10 bases at J, with 23 bases between.

The gene calls are TRBV21-1 and TRBJ1-6; TRBD1 was called by the table and not checked on the DNA. TRBV21-1 is deemed a pseudogene. The CDR3 has 19 amino acids. CDR3 sequence reads: CASSQGQDENSSYNSPLHF. The CDR3 coding sequence is TGTGCCAGCAGCCAGGGGCAGGATGAGAACAGCTCCTATAATTCACCCCTCCACTTT.

This clone has just one count. The chain joins TRBV18 to TRBJ1-1; 7 bases fit TRBD1. The CDR3 sequence is 16 residues long. Germline V gene data show CDR1 as KGHSH and CDR2 as LQKENI. V gave up 3 bases and J gave up 10 bases; unmatched junction bases: 17. The CDR3, as DNA: TGTGCCAGCTCACCGGAGGCAGGGGGTGGGGTCGGGTCAGCTTTCTTT. Protein: CASSPEAGGGVGSAFF.

J is TRBJ1-1 and V is TRBV11-2, with a weak D call TRBD1 (5 bases). Trimming stripped 0 bases from V and 6 bases from J, with 14 bases between. This CDR3 comprises 15 residues. Germline V gene lookup returns CDR1 SGHAT and CDR2 FQNNGV. CDR3 sequence: CASSLDPRGGAEAFF. As DNA, the CDR3 is TGTGCCAGCAGCTTAGATCCACGCGGGGGGGCTGAAGCTTTCTTT. Based on the CDR3 plus reference TRBV11-2 and TRBJ1-1, the full variable domain is EAGVAQSPRYKIIEKRQSVAFWCNPISGHATLYWYQQILGQGPKLLIQFQNNGVVDDSQLPKDRFSAERLKGVDSTLKIQPAKLEDSAVYLCASSLDPRGGAEAFFGQGTRLTVV.

This clone was detected once. This chain links TRBV18 with TRBJ2-1; TRBD1 might be the D (6 bases). Germline assignment: CDR1 KGHSH and CDR2 LQKENI. The germline V and J ends were trimmed by 6 bases and 4 bases, with 19 bases remaining between them. The CDR3 has 16 residues. CDR3 amino acids: CASSPRGDMGYNEQFF. Written as DNA, the CDR3 is TGTGCCAGCTCCCCCAGGGGTGATATGGGGTACAATGAGCAGTTCTTC. The whole variable domain, filled in from reference TRBV18 and TRBJ2-1, reads NAGVMQNPRHLVRRRGQEARLRCSPMKGHSHVYWYRQLPEEGLKFMVYLQKENIIDESGMPKERFSAEFPKEGPSILRIQQVVRGDSAAYFCASSPRGDMGYNEQFFGPGTRLTVL.

This clone was seen just once. The J gene is TRBJ1-1, the V gene TRBV19; possibly TRBD1 for D (6 bases). The CDR3 length is 16 residues. The V gene's germline CDR1 is LNHDA and CDR2 SQIVND (reference sequence). V lost 8 bases, J lost 4 bases, and 23 bases lay in between. The CDR3 region is CASSQVGGLAVTEAFF. The CDR3 DNA is TGTGCCAGTTCCCAGGTGGGGGGGCTAGCGGTCACTGAAGCTTTCTTT. The full variable domain, rest sourced from reference TRBV19 and TRBJ1-1, is DGGITQSPKYLFRKEGQNVTLSCEQNLNHDAMYWYRQDPGQGLRLIYYSQIVNDFQKGDIAEGYSVSREKKESFPLTVTSAQKNPTAFYLCASSQVGGLAVTEAFFGQGTRLTVV.

The V and J genes are TRBV19 and TRBJ1-1; possibly TRBD1 for D (6 bases). The CDR3 covers 14 residues. Germline V gene sequence: CDR1 LNHDA, CDR2 SQIVND (reference sequence). Trimming shortened V by 5 bases and J by 2 bases, and 12 bases separated the two germline ends. In nucleotides, the CDR3 is TGTGCCAGTAGTGTTAGGACAGCCAACACTGAAGCTTTCTTT. It translates to CASSVRTANTEAFF.

The chain combines TRBV27 with TRBJ1-1; tentative D call: TRBD1 (6 bases). Trimming pared 5 bases from V and 2 bases from J, leaving 12 bases between. The CDR3 runs to 14 residues. CDR1 is MNHEY and CDR2 is SMNVEV in the germline V gene (reference sequence). Here the CDR3 reads CASSPHRDNTEAFF. The CDR3 DNA reads TGTGCCAGCAGTCCACACAGGGACAACACTGAAGCTTTCTTT.

The chain links TRBV18 to TRBJ2-5, with 14 bases identical to TRBD2. The germline gives CDR1 KGHSH, CDR2 LQKENI. V dropped 3 bases and J dropped 1; count of bases not matched to a gene: 10. The CDR3 has 19 amino acids. The chain's CDR3 is CASSPIPGLAGVTQETQYF. CDR3 nucleotides: TGTGCCAGCTCACCTATACCGGGACTAGCGGGAGTTACCCAAGAGACCCAGTACTTC.

This chain links TRBV2 with TRBJ2-1, with 8 bases lining up with TRBD2. Germline V gene sequence: CDR1 SNHLY, CDR2 FYNNEI. The CDR3 totals 14 residues. The V gene end was trimmed by 6 bases and the J gene end by 6 bases; junction bases not matched to a gene: 7. The CDR3 here is CASRSLTSVNEQFF. The CDR3, as DNA: TGTGCCAGCAGATCCTTGACTAGCGTCAATGAGCAGTTCTTC.

This rearrangement joins TRBV5-4 to TRBJ1-2, with TRBD1 matching over 7 bases. The CDR3 is 13 residues long. Germline V gives CDR1 SGHNT, CDR2 YYREEE (reference sequence). J gave up 4 bases and V 7 bases, and 7 bases lay outside the gene matches. For the CDR3, the DNA is TGTGCCAGCCGGCGACAGGGAGGCTATGGCTACACCTTC. Translation: CASRRQGGYGYTF.

The V gene is TRBV7-9, the J gene TRBJ1-2, with 9 bases aligning to TRBD1. The CDR3 contains 15 residues. Germline V CDR1 and CDR2: SEHNR, FQNEAQ (reference sequence). The trim removed 5 bases at V and 5 bases at J, leaving 9 bases unmatched. The CDR3: CASSLPGQGLYGYTF. The CDR3 nucleotides read TGTGCCAGCAGCCTCCCGGGACAGGGCCTTTATGGCTACACCTTC.

The chain combines TRBV5-6 with TRBJ1-2; TRBD1 agrees at 9 bases. The length of the CDR3 is 14 residues. Germline V CDR1 and CDR2: SGHDT, YYEEEE. V was pared by 4 bases and J by 7 bases, with 8 bases of the junction left unmatched. The DNA of the CDR3 is TGTGCCAGCAGCCCAGGGACAGGGAGGTTTGGCTACACCTTC. Residues: CASSPGTGRFGYTF.

The J gene is TRBJ1-5, the V gene TRBV27, with 10 bases matching TRBD1. The ends lost 5 bases at V and 6 bases at J; junction bases unmatched: 4. The CDR3 length is 14 residues. Germline V CDR1 and CDR2: MNHEY, SMNVEV (reference sequence). CDR3 residues: CASSVDRGSQPQHF. The CDR3 nucleotides read TGTGCCAGCAGTGTGGACAGGGGGAGTCAGCCCCAGCATTTT.